Below, 23 T cell receptor beta chains from the same sample are listed, as sequenced in a study of cytomegalovirus exposure and HLA in healthy donors. The PCR ran on 60 Vbeta and 13 Jbeta primers. TCRdb keeps only in-frame clones here, not all; method: immunoSEQ multiplex PCR. The sample carries around 190,000 clones, around 79% recorded once. The sequenced material came from PBMCs. These receptors were obtained from a woman in her 30s in good health and CMV-seropositive.

The chain recombines TRBV5-1 with TRBJ2-7; D perhaps matches TRBD1 (6 bases). CDR1 is SGHRS, CDR2 YFSETQ, per germline. This CDR3 has 13 residues. V dropped 7 bases and J dropped 7 bases, with 18 bases sitting between them. CDR3 sequence: CASPHCLGAEQYF. As DNA, the CDR3 is TGCGCCAGCCCCCATTGTCTGGGGGCGGAGCAGTACTTC.

The V and J genes are TRBV9 and TRBJ2-1; 9 nucleotides match TRBD2. Looked up from germline, CDR1 is SGDLS and CDR2 is YYNGEE. Trimming removed 0 bases from V and 9 bases from J; junction bases left unmatched: 7. This CDR3 spans 15 amino acids. CDR3 coding DNA: TGTGCCAGCAGCGTAGGCGGGGGGGCTTATGGTGAGCAGTTCTTC. This encodes CASSVGGGAYGEQFF.

The J gene is TRBJ1-2, the V gene TRBV5-1, with TRBD1 identical over 8 bases. CDR3 length: 15 residues. V lost 3 bases and J lost 2; bases outside the gene matches: 6. The V gene's germline CDR1 is SGHRS and CDR2 YFSETQ. CDR3 residues: CASSWGTGTNYGYTF. The CDR3 bases are TGCGCCAGCAGCTGGGGGACAGGAACCAACTATGGCTACACCTTC.

This clone turned up a few times. The chain links TRBV5-5 to TRBJ2-1; maybe TRBD1 (5 bases). V dropped 4 bases and J dropped 0 bases, with 14 bases sitting between them. The length of the CDR3 is 16 residues. Germline V gives CDR1 SGHKS, CDR2 YYEKEE (reference sequence). The CDR3 DNA is TGTGCCAGCAGCGGACCAGGGCAGAGCTCCTACAATGAGCAGTTCTTC. Protein product: CASSGPGQSSYNEQFF.

This clone appeared a single time. The V and J genes are TRBV7-9 and TRBJ2-4; D unresolved. The germline V and J ends were trimmed by 5 bases and 7 bases, with 15 bases remaining between them. The V gene's germline CDR1 is SEHNR and CDR2 FQNEAQ (reference sequence). The CDR3 sequence is 14 residues long. CDR3: CASSPSTESNIQYF. The CDR3 coding sequence is TGTGCCAGCAGCCCGAGTACCGAGAGTAACATTCAGTACTTC.

This clone was recorded a few times. V is TRBV4-1 and J is TRBJ2-2; TRBD2 is a possible D gene (6 bases). Trimming pared 1 base from V and 0 bases from J, leaving 9 bases between. Germline V gene sequence: CDR1 MGHRA, CDR2 YSYEKL. This CDR3 comprises 16 residues. CDR3 nucleotide sequence: TGCGCCAGCAGCCAAGTGGGACTTACGAACACCGGGGAGCTGTTTTTT. Amino acids: CASSQVGLTNTGELFF.

V usage is TRBV9 and J usage is TRBJ2-2; TRBD2 aligns across 12 bases. Germline CDR1 SGDLS, CDR2 YYNGEE. This CDR3 has 17 amino acids. The junction had 6 bases not matched to a gene; V was cut back by 0 bases and J by 6 bases. The CDR3 here is CASSVGGLAGRAGELFF. The CDR3 nucleotides read TGTGCCAGCAGCGTAGGTGGACTAGCGGGACGCGCCGGGGAGCTGTTTTTT.

The chain employs TRBV6-4 and TRBJ2-3; perhaps TRBD1 as D (5 bases). Trimming pared 8 bases from V and 0 bases from J, leaving 15 bases between. CDR1 and CDR2 from the germline V gene are MRHNA and SNTAGT. CDR3 length equals 15 residues. Here the CDR3 reads CASSEGGHSTDTQYF. The CDR3 DNA is TGTGCCAGCTCCGAAGGCGGACACAGCACAGATACGCAGTATTTT.

The V gene is TRBV4-3, the J gene TRBJ2-2; TRBD2 matches at 8 bases. Losses at the gene ends were 4 bases for V and 5 bases for J; bases not matched to a gene: 6. The CDR3 is made up of 15 amino acids. The germline gives CDR1 LGHNA, CDR2 YSLEER. As DNA, the CDR3 is TGCGCCAGCAGCCCCCGGATAGCGGGGACCGGGGAGCTGTTTTTT. Protein sequence: CASSPRIAGTGELFF.

The V gene is TRBV27, the J gene TRBJ2-1, with 12 bases matching TRBD1. Unmatched junction bases numbered 8, after V lost 6 bases and J lost 8 bases. Germline loops: CDR1 MNHEY, CDR2 SMNVEV (reference sequence). The CDR3 has 15 residues. CDR3 DNA sequence: TGTGCCAGCAGCCGAGGGACAGGGGGCGTCTATGAGCAGTTCTTC. This gives the protein CASSRGTGGVYEQFF.

This chain uses TRBV18 with TRBJ1-3; TRBD1 matches at 9 bases. This CDR3 has 17 residues. V gave up 2 bases and J gave up 2 bases; unmatched junction bases: 7. Germline V gene sequence: CDR1 KGHSH, CDR2 LQKENI. The CDR3 protein is CASSPVPGQGTGNTIYF. CDR3 bases: TGTGCCAGCTCACCAGTCCCGGGACAGGGAACTGGAAACACCATATATTTT.

The chain joins TRBV4-3 to TRBJ1-1; D is perhaps TRBD1 (5 bases). Trimming shortened V by 0 bases and J by 4 bases, and 12 bases separated the two germline ends. Germline CDR1 is LGHNA and CDR2 is YSLEER. This CDR3 contains 15 residues. The CDR3 nucleotides read TGCGCCAGCAGCCAAGAAATGGGGGGGGGCACTGAAGCTTTCTTT. Translation gives CASSQEMGGGTEAFF.

The chain links TRBV5-5 to TRBJ2-5; D may be TRBD1 (6 bases). The V end was cut by 10 bases, the J end by 2 bases, with 15 bases between. This CDR3 contains 13 residues. Germline CDR1 reads SGHKS; CDR2 reads YYEKEE (reference sequence). The CDR3 nucleotides are TGTGCCTGCGCCGGGACACCACAAGAGACCCAGTACTTC. This codes for CACAGTPQETQYF.

This chain joins TRBV4-3 and TRBJ2-7, with 7 bases lining up with TRBD1. Germline V lookup: CDR1 LGHNA, CDR2 YSLEER. The V segment lost 2 bases and the J segment 6 bases; nucleotides outside the gene matches: 4. The CDR3 is made up of 13 amino acids. The DNA of the CDR3 is TGCGCCAGCAGCCAATACAGGGGCGGCGAGCAGTACTTC. As protein: CASSQYRGGEQYF.

The chain couples TRBV6-1 to TRBJ2-3; 8 nucleotides match TRBD1. The germline gives CDR1 MNHNS, CDR2 SASEGT. V lost 6 bases, J lost 7 bases, and 6 bases stayed unmatched. The CDR3 covers 13 residues. The CDR3, as DNA: TGTGCCAGCAGGTTTCAGGGGGCAAATACGCAGTATTTT. Protein product: CASRFQGANTQYF.

This rearrangement joins TRBV5-6 to TRBJ2-7; D unresolved. V lost 5 bases and J lost 0, with 15 bases in between. CDR3 size: 15 residues. The germline V gene encodes CDR1 SGHDT and CDR2 YYEEEE. CDR3 sequence reads: CASSRDTQSSYEQYF. The CDR3, as DNA: TGTGCCAGCAGTCGAGACACCCAAAGCTCCTACGAGCAGTACTTC.

The chain couples TRBV28 to TRBJ2-7; 9 nucleotides match TRBD1. The length of the CDR3 is 15 residues. Trimming at V came to 7 bases and at J to 5 bases, leaving 12 bases not matched to a gene. CDR1 is MDHEN, CDR2 SYDVKM, per germline. CDR3 region: CASTPGQGTFDEQYF. In DNA form, the CDR3 reads TGTGCCAGCACCCCTGGACAGGGGACATTCGACGAGCAGTACTTC.

The rearrangement joins TRBV27 to TRBJ2-2; the match to TRBD1 covers 9 bases. This CDR3 is 13 amino acids long. V shed 6 bases, J shed 6 bases, and the junction held 2 bases outside the gene matches. Germline V lookup: CDR1 MNHEY, CDR2 SMNVEV (reference sequence). The CDR3 loop is CASRQGASGELFF. CDR3 bases: TGTGCCAGCAGACAGGGGGCGTCCGGGGAGCTGTTTTTT.

The V and J genes are TRBV30 and TRBJ2-7; D may be TRBD1 (6 bases). The germline V gene encodes CDR1 GTSNPN and CDR2 SVGIG (reference sequence). There are 13 residues in the CDR3. Trimming took off 1 base at V and 3 bases at J, with 10 bases between the two ends. CDR3 bases: TGTGCCTGGAGTGGGACAGTCCTCTACGAGCAGTACTTC. It yields the protein CAWSGTVLYEQYF.

A note on this clone: This sample also contains other DNA sequences that code for the same CDR3. V usage is TRBV30 and J usage is TRBJ1-5; 9 nucleotides agree with TRBD1. This CDR3 has 13 residues. V shed 7 bases, J shed 4 bases, and the junction held 5 bases outside the gene matches. The germline gives CDR1 GTSNPN, CDR2 SVGIG (reference sequence). This chain's CDR3 is CASQGQGNQPQHF. CDR3 coding DNA: TGTGCCTCTCAGGGACAGGGAAATCAGCCCCAGCATTTT.

The chain links TRBV10-3 to TRBJ1-3; 9 nucleotides match TRBD1. Germline lookup yields CDR1 ENHRY and CDR2 SYGVKD. V trimming: 3 bases; J trimming: 0 bases; junction bases outside the gene matches: 6. The CDR3 is 17 amino acids. CDR3 protein: CAISDGPGQGSGNTIYF. The CDR3 nucleotides read TGTGCCATCAGTGATGGACCGGGACAGGGCTCTGGAAACACCATATATTTT.

J is TRBJ1-2 and V is TRBV14; D remains ambiguous. Germline CDR1 reads SGHDN; CDR2 reads FVKESK. V lost 2 bases, J lost 1 base, and 8 bases lay in between. The CDR3 totals 14 residues. The CDR3 reads CASSQSTINYGYTF. The CDR3 nucleotides are TGTGCCAGCAGCCAATCAACAATTAACTATGGCTACACCTTC.

This chain uses TRBV7-6 with TRBJ2-2; TRBD2 aligns across 10 bases. CDR1 is SGHVS and CDR2 is FNYEAQ in the germline V gene. The CDR3 is 17 residues long. Germline trimming cut 3 bases from V and 0 bases from J; bases unmatched to any gene: 4. The CDR3 region is CASSFPSGRANTGELFF. In DNA form, the CDR3 reads TGTGCCAGCAGCTTCCCTAGCGGGAGAGCGAACACCGGGGAGCTGTTTTTT.